The 8 T cell receptor beta chains below come from one sample, sequenced in a study of blood T cell repertoires in COVID-19. Assay: immunoSEQ multiplex PCR; the TCRdb copy retains only in-frame clones and omits some. Of around 270,000 clones in the sample, approximately 89% were seen once. Sample: peripheral blood. The source is a man aged 35 to 55 who had recovered from COVID-19.

The V call is TRBV13, the J call TRBJ1-1, with D unclear. This CDR3 has 14 amino acids. Germline values: CDR1 PRHDT, CDR2 FYEKMQ (reference sequence). With 0 bases removed from V and 4 bases from J, the gap between germline ends came to 9 bases. DNA of the CDR3: TGTGCCAGCAGCTTAGGGGGTTCGGGCACTGAAGCTTTCTTT. Translation: CASSLGGSGTEAFF. Supplemented by reference TRBV13 and TRBJ1-1, the full variable domain reads AAGVIQSPRHLIKEKRETATLKCYPIPRHDTVYWYQQGPGQDPQFLISFYEKMQSDKGSIPDRFSAQQFSDYHSELNMSSLELGDSALYFCASSLGGSGTEAFFGQGTRLTVV.

The sample holds one count of this clone. The chain employs TRBV10-1 and TRBJ2-7; D remains ambiguous. This CDR3 has 13 residues. V lost 6 bases and J lost 3, with 12 bases in between. From germline, CDR1 is WNHNN and CDR2 SYGVQD (reference sequence). The CDR3 nucleotides read TGCGCCAGCAGATTTCGAGATTTCTACGAGCAGTACTTC. Protein product: CASRFRDFYEQYF.

This clone came up once. The chain uses TRBV10-2 and TRBJ2-5; 7 nucleotides agree with TRBD2. The CDR3 consists of 15 residues. Germline CDR1 reads WSHSY; CDR2 reads SAAADI. V lost 1 base and J lost 2; bases outside the gene matches: 4. CDR3 sequence (DNA): TGCGCCAGCAGTGAGTGGCGGGGACTACAAGAGACCCAGTACTTC. Protein product: CASSEWRGLQETQYF.

The gene calls are TRBV7-2 and TRBJ2-3, with a tentative D call TRBD2 (6 bases). The CDR3 spans 16 residues. CDR1 is SGHTA, CDR2 FQGNSA, per germline. V lost 5 bases to trimming and J lost 1 base, with 16 bases between them. The CDR3 sequence is CASSLTSPRGTDTQYF. The CDR3 DNA reads as TGTGCCAGCAGCCTTACTAGCCCGAGGGGCACAGATACGCAGTATTTT.

The chain has TRBV19 and TRBJ1-3; D not certain. Looked up from germline, CDR1 is LNHDA and CDR2 is SQIVND (reference sequence). The length of the CDR3 is 14 residues. Trimming took off 5 bases at V and 7 bases at J, with 15 bases between the two ends. The CDR3 protein is CASSLLDSGNTIYF. CDR3 bases: TGTGCCAGTAGTCTTCTTGATTCCGGGAACACCATATATTTT.

V gene TRBV27 combines with J gene TRBJ2-3; D ambiguous. Germline CDR1 MNHEY, CDR2 SMNVEV (reference sequence). CDR3 size: 16 residues. V lost 1 base and J 0 bases, leaving 11 bases between the germline ends. CDR3: CASSLYSGASTDTQYF. The CDR3 region has the DNA TGTGCCAGCAGTTTATATTCGGGTGCTAGCACAGATACGCAGTATTTT.

The chain joins TRBV5-1 to TRBJ2-2, with TRBD2 as a possible D gene (5 bases). Germline lookup yields CDR1 SGHRS and CDR2 YFSETQ. V was shortened by 3 bases and J by 1 base, with 7 bases between the two germline ends. The CDR3 runs to 14 residues. The CDR3 sequence is CASSSGLNTGELFF. CDR3 bases: TGCGCCAGCAGCTCTGGACTGAACACCGGGGAGCTGTTTTTT.

In DNA, the CDR3 is TGTGCCAGCAGCTCGGAGACAGGGGTGATGGGTACCTACGAGCAGTACTTC. The encoded protein is CASSSETGVMGTYEQYF. This rearrangement joins TRBV7-2 to TRBJ2-7; 8 positions match TRBD1. Trimming at V came to 4 bases and at J to 2 bases, leaving 13 bases not matched to a gene. Germline CDR1 reads SGHTA; CDR2 reads FQGNSA. CDR3 size: 17 residues.